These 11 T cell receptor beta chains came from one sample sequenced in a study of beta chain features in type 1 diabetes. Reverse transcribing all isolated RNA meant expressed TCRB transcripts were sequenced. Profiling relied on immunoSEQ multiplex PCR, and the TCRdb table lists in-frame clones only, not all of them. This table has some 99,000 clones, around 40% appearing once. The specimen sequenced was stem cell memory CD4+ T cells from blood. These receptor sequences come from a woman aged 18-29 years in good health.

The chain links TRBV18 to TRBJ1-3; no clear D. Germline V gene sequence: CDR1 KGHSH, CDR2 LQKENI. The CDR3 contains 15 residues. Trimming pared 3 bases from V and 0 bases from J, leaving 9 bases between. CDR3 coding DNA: TGTGCCAGCTCACCGACTCAGCCCTCTGGAAACACCATATATTTT. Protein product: CASSPTQPSGNTIYF. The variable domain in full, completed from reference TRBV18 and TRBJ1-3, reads NAGVMQNPRHLVRRRGQEARLRCSPMKGHSHVYWYRQLPEEGLKFMVYLQKENIIDESGMPKERFSAEFPKEGPSILRIQQVVRGDSAAYFCASSPTQPSGNTIYFGEGSWLTVV.

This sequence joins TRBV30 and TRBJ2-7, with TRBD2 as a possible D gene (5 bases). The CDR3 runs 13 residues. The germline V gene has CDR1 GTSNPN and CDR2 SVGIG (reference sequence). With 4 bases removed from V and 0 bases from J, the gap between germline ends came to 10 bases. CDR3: CAWTAGVSYEQYF. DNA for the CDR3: TGTGCCTGGACCGCCGGGGTCTCCTACGAGCAGTACTTC.

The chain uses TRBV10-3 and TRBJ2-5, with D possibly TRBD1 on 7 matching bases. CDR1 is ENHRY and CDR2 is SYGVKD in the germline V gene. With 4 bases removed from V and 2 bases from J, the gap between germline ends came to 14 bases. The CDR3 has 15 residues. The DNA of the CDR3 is TGTGCCATCAGTGGGCGGGGACAGACACAAGAGACCCAGTACTTC. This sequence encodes CAISGRGQTQETQYF.

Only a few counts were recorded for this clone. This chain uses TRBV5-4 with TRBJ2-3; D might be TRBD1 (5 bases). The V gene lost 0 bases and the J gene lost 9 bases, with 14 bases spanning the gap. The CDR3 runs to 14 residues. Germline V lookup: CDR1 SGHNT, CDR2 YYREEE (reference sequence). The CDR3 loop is CASSLAVGTGTQYF. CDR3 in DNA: TGTGCCAGCAGCTTGGCGGTCGGAACAGGAACGCAGTATTTT.

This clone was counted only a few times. This CDR3 is CASSASYHEQYF. The DNA for the CDR3 is TGTGCCAGCTCCGCTAGTTACCACGAGCAGTACTTC. The rearrangement links TRBV18 to TRBJ2-7; D gene unclear. Germline-derived CDR1 and CDR2 are KGHSH and LQKENI. V lost 6 bases and J 5 bases, leaving 11 bases between the germline ends. The CDR3 spans 12 residues.

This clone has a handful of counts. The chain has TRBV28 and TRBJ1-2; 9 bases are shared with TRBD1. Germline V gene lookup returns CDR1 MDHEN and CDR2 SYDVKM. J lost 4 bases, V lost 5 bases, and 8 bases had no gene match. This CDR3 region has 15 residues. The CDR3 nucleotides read TGTGCCAGCAGTCCGGGGGACAGGGCCTTCTATGGCTACACCTTC. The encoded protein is CASSPGDRAFYGYTF.

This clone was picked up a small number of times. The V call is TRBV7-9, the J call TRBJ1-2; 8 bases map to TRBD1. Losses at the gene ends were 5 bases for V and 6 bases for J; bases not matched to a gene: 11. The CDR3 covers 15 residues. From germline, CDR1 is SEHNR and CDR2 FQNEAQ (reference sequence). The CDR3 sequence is CASSVYQGALNGYTF. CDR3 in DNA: TGTGCCAGCAGCGTCTATCAGGGGGCATTGAATGGCTACACCTTC. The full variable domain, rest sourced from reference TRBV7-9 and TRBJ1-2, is DTGVSQNPRHKITKRGQNVTFRCDPISEHNRLYWYRQTLGQGPEFLTYFQNEAQLEKSRLLSDRFSAERPKGSFSTLEIQRTEQGDSAMYLCASSVYQGALNGYTFGSGTRLTVV.

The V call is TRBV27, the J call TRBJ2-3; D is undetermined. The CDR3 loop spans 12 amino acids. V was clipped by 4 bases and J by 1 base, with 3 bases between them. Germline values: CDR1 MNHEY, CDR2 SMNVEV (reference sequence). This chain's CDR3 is CASSSGTDTQYF. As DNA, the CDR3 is TGTGCCAGCAGTTCGGGCACAGATACGCAGTATTTT.

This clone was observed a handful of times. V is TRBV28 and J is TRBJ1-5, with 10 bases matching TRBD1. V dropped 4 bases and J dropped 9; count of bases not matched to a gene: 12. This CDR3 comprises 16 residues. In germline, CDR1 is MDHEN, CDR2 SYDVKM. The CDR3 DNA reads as TGTGCCAGCAGTTATCGGGACAGGGGCCCGCGTTTGCCCCAGCATTTT. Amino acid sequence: CASSYRDRGPRLPQHF.

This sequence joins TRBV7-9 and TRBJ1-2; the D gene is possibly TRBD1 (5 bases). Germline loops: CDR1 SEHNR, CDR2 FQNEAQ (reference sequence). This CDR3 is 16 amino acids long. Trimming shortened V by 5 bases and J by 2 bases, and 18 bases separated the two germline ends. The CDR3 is CASSLILGQSNYGYTF. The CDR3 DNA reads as TGTGCCAGCAGCCTTATTTTGGGGCAATCCAACTATGGCTACACCTTC.

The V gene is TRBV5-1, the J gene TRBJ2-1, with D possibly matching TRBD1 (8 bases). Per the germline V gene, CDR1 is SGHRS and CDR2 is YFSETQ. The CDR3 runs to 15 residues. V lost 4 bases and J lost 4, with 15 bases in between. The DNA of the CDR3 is TGCGCCAGCAGCGTACAGGGGGGGGAATACAATGAGCAGTTCTTC. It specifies CASSVQGGEYNEQFF.